The 27 T cell receptor beta chains below were found in one sample sequenced in a study of blood T cell repertoires in COVID-19. TCRdb keeps only in-frame clones here, not all; method: immunoSEQ multiplex PCR. The top ten hold roughly 7% of the sample, which has roughly 200,000 clones, 70% to 85% seen once. What was sequenced was peripheral blood. These receptors came from a woman over 75 with COVID-19, enrolled during active disease.

The genes are TRBV20-1 and TRBJ2-7, with D tentatively TRBD2 (5 bases). Trimming stripped 3 bases from V and 9 bases from J, with 15 bases between. The germline V gene has CDR1 DFQATT and CDR2 SNEGSKA (reference sequence). This CDR3 is built from 12 residues. The CDR3 DNA is TGCAGTGCTAGTTCCACGGGCCTAGCGCAGTACTTC. Protein product: CSASSTGLAQYF.

The chain employs TRBV2 and TRBJ2-2, with 7 nucleotides matching TRBD2. V was clipped by 4 bases and J by 3 bases; unmatched bases: 2. Germline CDR1 reads SNHLY; CDR2 reads FYNNEI. CDR3 size: 14 residues. CDR3 in amino acids: CASSGLADTGELFF. For the CDR3, the DNA is TGTGCCAGCAGTGGGCTAGCGGACACCGGGGAGCTGTTTTTT.

The V and J genes are TRBV5-1 and TRBJ2-1; the match to TRBD1 covers 7 bases. CDR3 length: 16 amino acids. CDR1 SGHRS and CDR2 YFSETQ come from the germline V gene. Trimming cost V 0 bases and J 6 bases; bases outside gene matches: 9. The CDR3 DNA reads TGCGCCAGCAGCTTGGCCGAAGGGGGCTTTGGCAATGAGCAGTTCTTC. Translation: CASSLAEGGFGNEQFF.

This clone came up once. The J gene is TRBJ2-1, the V gene TRBV5-1; 8 bases are shared with TRBD1. V lost 3 bases and J lost 10; bases outside the gene matches: 12. Germline-derived CDR1 and CDR2 are SGHRS and YFSETQ. CDR3 size: 15 residues. CDR3 residues: CASSWTGQFFGEQFF. The CDR3 bases are TGCGCCAGCAGCTGGACAGGGCAGTTTTTCGGGGAGCAGTTCTTC.

With respect to this clone: At one of its ends the junction is not consistent with the germline gene, which may arise from a read error. The chain employs TRBV5-1 and TRBJ1-1; 11 nucleotides align to TRBD1. There are 14 residues in the CDR3. The germline gives CDR1 SGHRS, CDR2 YFSETQ. The CDR3 nucleotides read TGCGCCAGCAGCCCTGGGACAGGGGGGTCTACGGTCTCTTTT. It is translated as CASSPGTGGSTVSF. The whole variable domain, remainder taken from reference TRBV5-1 and TRBJ1-1, is KAGVTQTPRYLIKTRGQQVTLSCSPISGHRSVSWYQQTPGQGLQFLFEYFSETQRNKGNFPGRFSGRQFSNSRSEMNVSTLELGDSALYLCASSPGTGGSTVSFGQGTRLTVV.

This chain joins TRBV27 and TRBJ1-2; D possibly corresponds to TRBD1 (5 bases). This CDR3 is 14 amino acids long. Germline V CDR1 and CDR2: MNHEY, SMNVEV (reference sequence). The V and J ends lost 5 bases and 7 bases respectively, with 17 bases between them. The CDR3 bases are TGTGCCAGCAGTCCCCTGACAGTCTCCGCTGGCTACACCTTC. Residues: CASSPLTVSAGYTF.

The chain employs TRBV9 and TRBJ1-5; the match to TRBD1 covers 8 bases. V lost 3 bases and J lost 4; bases outside the gene matches: 6. CDR3 length: 15 residues. Germline CDR1 is SGDLS and CDR2 is YYNGEE. CDR3 bases: TGTGCCAGCAGCGCCACAGGGGGAGGTAATCAGCCCCAGCATTTT. Protein sequence: CASSATGGGNQPQHF. The full variable domain, completed using reference TRBV9 and TRBJ1-5, is DSGVTQTPKHLITATGQRVTLRCSPRSGDLSVYWYQQSLDQGLQFLIQYYNGEERAKGNILERFSAQQFPDLHSELNLSSLELGDSALYFCASSATGGGNQPQHFGDGTRLSIL.

The rearrangement uses TRBV5-1 and TRBJ2-1, with unresolved D. V lost 5 bases and J 4 bases, leaving 13 bases between the germline ends. The CDR3 loop spans 14 amino acids. Looked up from germline, CDR1 is SGHRS and CDR2 is YFSETQ. CDR3 in amino acids: CASRSEPTYNEQFF. CDR3 DNA: TGCGCCAGCAGGTCGGAGCCCACATACAATGAGCAGTTCTTC.

The rearrangement joins TRBV2 to TRBJ1-2; D uncertain. The ends were cut back, 6 bases at V and 1 base at J, with 9 bases in the middle. CDR1 and CDR2 (germline): SNHLY, FYNNEI. The CDR3 totals 13 residues. The CDR3 protein is CASSAQLNYGYTF. CDR3 sequence (DNA): TGTGCCAGCAGCGCTCAACTTAACTATGGCTACACCTTC.

This clone has only one observation. The chain uses TRBV20-1 and TRBJ2-4; 7 bases align to TRBD1. V trimming: 7 bases; J trimming: 7 bases; junction bases outside the gene matches: 4. In germline, CDR1 is DFQATT, CDR2 SNEGSKA (reference sequence). The CDR3 length is 11 residues. DNA of the CDR3: TGCAGTGTAGGGACAGAGAACATTCAGTACTTC. Amino acids: CSVGTENIQYF.

The V and J genes are TRBV2 and TRBJ1-5, with a tentative D call TRBD1 (6 bases). Germline V gene sequence: CDR1 SNHLY, CDR2 FYNNEI. The CDR3 is 15 amino acids. Trimming removed 6 bases from V and 4 bases from J, with 16 bases in between. Written as DNA, the CDR3 is TGTGCCAGCAGCATGACAGGACCCTCTAATCAGCCCCAGCATTTT. It encodes CASSMTGPSNQPQHF.

The chain joins TRBV5-1 to TRBJ2-3, with 7 bases fitting TRBD2. The J segment lost 1 base and the V segment lost 3 bases, leaving 5 bases of the junction unmatched. Germline CDR1 reads SGHRS; CDR2 reads YFSETQ. The CDR3 spans 15 residues. The CDR3 DNA reads as TGCGCCAGCAGCTCCGGGGACTACCGCACAGATACGCAGTATTTT. Translated: CASSSGDYRTDTQYF.

This sequence joins TRBV6-6 and TRBJ2-2; 11 nucleotides match TRBD1. The V gene's germline CDR1 is MNHNY and CDR2 SVGAGI (reference sequence). The CDR3 is made up of 16 amino acids. Trimming at V came to 6 bases and at J to 4 bases, leaving 7 bases not matched to a gene. The CDR3 region is CASRPGQGVGTGELFF. In DNA form, the CDR3 reads TGTGCCAGCAGGCCGGGACAGGGGGTTGGCACCGGGGAGCTGTTTTTT.

This chain joins TRBV5-1 and TRBJ2-3, with TRBD1 matching 8 bases. The germline gives CDR1 SGHRS, CDR2 YFSETQ. The CDR3 runs to 14 residues. Trimming cost V 4 bases and J 1 base; bases outside gene matches: 2. The CDR3 loop is CASSPQGGTDTQYF. The CDR3 coding sequence is TGCGCCAGCAGCCCACAGGGGGGCACAGATACGCAGTATTTT.

V is TRBV5-6 and J is TRBJ2-3, with D tentatively TRBD2 (6 bases). Trimming took off 4 bases at V and 2 bases at J, with 8 bases between the two ends. Germline CDR1 SGHDT, CDR2 YYEEEE. The CDR3 length is 13 residues. The CDR3 DNA follows: TGTGCCAGCAGCCGGGAGTTCACAGATACGCAGTATTTT. This codes for CASSREFTDTQYF.

This clone appeared once. V usage is TRBV29-1 and J usage is TRBJ1-2, with 9 nucleotides matching TRBD1. The J segment lost 6 bases and the V segment lost 6 bases, leaving 11 bases of the junction unmatched. The CDR3 loop spans 14 amino acids. CDR1 and CDR2 from the germline V gene are SQVTM and ANQGSEA. Here the CDR3 DNA reads TGCAGCGTCCTCCTGGACAGGGGAGGCGATGGCTACACCTTC. Its translation is CSVLLDRGGDGYTF.

At least ten counts were recorded for this clone. The chain joins TRBV4-1 to TRBJ2-1, with D possibly being TRBD2 (6 bases). Trimming shortened V by 4 bases and J by 0 bases, and 22 bases separated the two germline ends. The CDR3 extends over 19 amino acids. Germline V gene sequence: CDR1 MGHRA, CDR2 YSYEKL. In nucleotides, the CDR3 is TGCGCCAGCAGCCGACATATTGGGGGGAGAATAAGCTCCTACAATGAGCAGTTCTTC. The encoded protein is CASSRHIGGRISSYNEQFF.

The V and J genes are TRBV28 and TRBJ2-1, with a weak D call TRBD1 (5 bases). This CDR3 has 14 amino acids. Trimming shortened V by 6 bases and J by 7 bases, and 16 bases separated the two germline ends. Per germline, CDR1 MDHEN and CDR2 SYDVKM. The CDR3 nucleotides are TGTGCCAGCAGCCCCCCGGGCCCAGGGAATGAGCAGTTCTTC. Amino acids: CASSPPGPGNEQFF.

This sequence joins TRBV7-9 and TRBJ2-1; 14 bases are shared with TRBD2. Germline-derived CDR1 and CDR2 are SEHNR and FQNEAQ (reference sequence). The trim removed 5 bases at V and 7 bases at J, leaving 7 bases unmatched. The CDR3 spans 16 residues. The CDR3, as DNA: TGTGCCAGCAGCCCACCGGGACTAGCGGGAGATAATGAGCAGTTCTTC. Its translation is CASSPPGLAGDNEQFF.

This chain joins TRBV28 and TRBJ2-1; 9 nucleotides align to TRBD2. This CDR3 is built from 15 residues. Germline V gene data show CDR1 as MDHEN and CDR2 as SYDVKM. V dropped 3 bases and J dropped 6; count of bases not matched to a gene: 6. Written as DNA, the CDR3 is TGTGCCAGCAGTTTTATGAGCGGGAGGTTCAATGAGCAGTTCTTC. This codes for CASSFMSGRFNEQFF.

Written as DNA, the CDR3 is TGTGCCAGCAGCTCCGGGGGGGAGTACCAAGAGACCCAGTACTTC. Encoded protein: CASSSGGEYQETQYF. The chain carries TRBV5-4 and TRBJ2-5; 8 bases map to TRBD2. Per the germline V gene, CDR1 is SGHNT and CDR2 is YYREEE (reference sequence). The CDR3 runs 15 residues. V shed 3 bases and J 0 bases; nucleotides not matched to a gene: 4. Variable domain in full (rest from reference TRBV5-4 and TRBJ2-5): ETGVTQSPTHLIKTRGQQVTLRCSSQSGHNTVSWYQQALGQGPQFIFQYYREEENGRGNFPPRFSGLQFPNYSSELNVNALELDDSALYLCASSSGGEYQETQYFGPGTRLLVL.

The table lists this clone with a count of one. This chain uses TRBV29-1 with TRBJ1-2; D perhaps matches TRBD1 (6 bases). This CDR3 contains 13 residues. Germline V gene lookup returns CDR1 SQVTM and CDR2 ANQGSEA. V lost 0 bases and J lost 7, with 12 bases in between. CDR3 coding DNA: TGCAGCGTTGAAGAGACAGGTACGCCTGGCTACACCTTC. Residues: CSVEETGTPGYTF.

The rearrangement joins TRBV7-9 to TRBJ2-7; D may be TRBD2 (6 bases). The germline V gene has CDR1 SEHNR and CDR2 FQNEAQ (reference sequence). The CDR3 is made up of 14 amino acids. V lost 1 base to trimming and J lost 6 bases, with 13 bases between them. The CDR3 region has the DNA TGTGCCAGCAGCTTAGTGGGGGGAAGGGCCGAGCAGTACTTC. Its translation: CASSLVGGRAEQYF.

The rearrangement joins TRBV6-5 to TRBJ1-5; the match to TRBD1 covers 9 bases. CDR1 is MNHEY and CDR2 is SVGAGI in the germline V gene. Losses at the gene ends were 5 bases for V and 7 bases for J; bases not matched to a gene: 6. The CDR3 loop spans 14 amino acids. DNA for the CDR3: TGTGCCAGCAGTAGGACAGGGGTACGGCAGCCCCAGCATTTT. Protein: CASSRTGVRQPQHF.

The rearrangement joins TRBV3-1 (or the pseudogene TRBV3-2) to TRBJ1-4; D unclear. CDR3 length: 14 residues. Trimming shortened V by 2 bases and J by 8 bases, and 12 bases separated the two germline ends. Per the germline V gene, CDR1 is LGHDT and CDR2 is YNNKEL (reference sequence). CDR3 DNA sequence: TGTGCCAGCAGCCAAAGTGTACTCGGGGAAAAACTGTTTTTT. Translation gives CASSQSVLGEKLFF.

This clone was observed a handful of times. The chain carries TRBV19 and TRBJ1-1, with unresolved D. V was cut by 3 bases and J by 10 bases, with 9 bases left in between. The CDR3 is made up of 11 amino acids. Germline V CDR1 and CDR2: LNHDA, SQIVND (reference sequence). CDR3: CASSISGRAFF. The CDR3 DNA follows: TGTGCCAGTAGTATTAGTGGGAGAGCTTTCTTT.

The V and J genes are TRBV7-3 and TRBJ2-3; TRBD1 is a possible D gene (6 bases). Germline V gene data show CDR1 as SGHTA and CDR2 as FQGTGA. Trimming pared 3 bases from V and 5 bases from J, leaving 12 bases between. This CDR3 has 14 residues. CDR3 sequence: CASSLRGTQDTQYF. Here the CDR3 DNA reads TGTGCCAGCAGCTTGAGGGGGACACAAGATACGCAGTATTTT.